The next 4 T cell receptor beta chains were all read from a single sample in a study of shared clonotypes between healthy human individuals. Only CD45RO-negative cells positively selected for CCR7 counted as naive CD8 cells, so terminally differentiated effector memory CD45RA+ cells were excluded. The repertoire was sequenced with immunoSEQ multiplex PCR; TCRdb's copy has only in-frame clones and lacks some. Of roughly 2,000,000 clones listed, approximately 92% are singletons. The sequencing input was naive CD8+ T cells from PBMCs. The receptors here all came from a man in his late teens or twenties in good health. Some clones in this sample may be carry-over from other donors' samples.

The chain is built from TRBV6-5 and TRBJ1-5, with TRBD1 identical over 8 bases. The length of the CDR3 is 15 residues. Germline V gene sequence: CDR1 MNHEY, CDR2 SVGAGI. The V segment lost 7 bases and the J segment 7 bases; nucleotides outside the gene matches: 12. Written as DNA, the CDR3 is TGTGCCAGCACCATAAAAGGACAGGGAGGGCAGCCCCAGCATTTT. This encodes CASTIKGQGGQPQHF.

This rearrangement joins TRBV6-1 to TRBJ1-5; the match to TRBD1 covers 8 bases. Germline V gives CDR1 MNHNS, CDR2 SASEGT. This CDR3 region has 19 residues. The ends lost 1 base at V and 2 bases at J; junction bases unmatched: 13. The CDR3 nucleotides are TGTGCCAGCAGTGAAGGGGTCAGGGGGCTTATCGAGGGCAATCAGCCCCAGCATTTT. Translating gives CASSEGVRGLIEGNQPQHF.

J is TRBJ2-1 and V is TRBV7-9; 9 nucleotides align to TRBD2. Germline-derived CDR1 and CDR2 are SEHNR and FQNEAQ (reference sequence). V shed 11 bases, J shed 7 bases, and the junction held 6 bases outside the gene matches. The CDR3 runs to 12 residues. The CDR3 nucleotides read TGTGCCTACTGGGCGGGGGGGAATGAGCAGTTCTTC. This gives the protein CAYWAGGNEQFF.

The rearrangement joins TRBV6-5 to TRBJ1-4; a possible D gene is TRBD1 (5 bases). Trimming took 4 bases from V and 3 from J, leaving 9 bases between them. The CDR3 runs 14 residues. The germline V gene encodes CDR1 MNHEY and CDR2 SVGAGI. The CDR3 loop is CASSFVGPNEKLFF. CDR3 nucleotides: TGTGCCAGCAGTTTCGTGGGGCCTAATGAAAAACTGTTTTTT.